This TCR beta chain emerged from a study of T-cell memory formation after mild COVID-19. Study-wide findings and caveats: Shrinking CD4+ clones were chiefly CM and EM; CD8+ ones were chiefly EMRA. Certain responding clones were present in pre-infection memory, suggesting participation of cross-reactive memory.

Remarks on this clonotype: Antigen: not known.

Germline lookup yields CDR1 GTSNPN and CDR2 SVGIG (reference sequence). Trimming removed 0 bases from V and 6 bases from J, with 10 bases in between. This CDR3 comprises 13 residues. TCR alpha and TCR beta cDNA libraries carrying sample barcodes and UMIs were produced by 5'RACE using constant-segment primers. Via MiXCR, TCRdb re-called the 5' RACE reads, giving one row per CDR3 protein. The top ten clones hold around 20% of a sample with around 310,000 distinct CDR3 sequences, 14% of them seen once. The source is a man between 18 and 29 years old who had mild COVID-19 (a few samples of this study predate the infection). Cell type and time point are not known. Sample: PBMCs or a T cell subset sorted from them (not recorded which). The chain links TRBV30 to TRBJ2-3; D uncertain. CDR3 protein: CAWSVNQADTQYF. CDR3 DNA sequence: TGTGCCTGGAGTGTAAACCAAGCTGATACGCAGTATTTT.